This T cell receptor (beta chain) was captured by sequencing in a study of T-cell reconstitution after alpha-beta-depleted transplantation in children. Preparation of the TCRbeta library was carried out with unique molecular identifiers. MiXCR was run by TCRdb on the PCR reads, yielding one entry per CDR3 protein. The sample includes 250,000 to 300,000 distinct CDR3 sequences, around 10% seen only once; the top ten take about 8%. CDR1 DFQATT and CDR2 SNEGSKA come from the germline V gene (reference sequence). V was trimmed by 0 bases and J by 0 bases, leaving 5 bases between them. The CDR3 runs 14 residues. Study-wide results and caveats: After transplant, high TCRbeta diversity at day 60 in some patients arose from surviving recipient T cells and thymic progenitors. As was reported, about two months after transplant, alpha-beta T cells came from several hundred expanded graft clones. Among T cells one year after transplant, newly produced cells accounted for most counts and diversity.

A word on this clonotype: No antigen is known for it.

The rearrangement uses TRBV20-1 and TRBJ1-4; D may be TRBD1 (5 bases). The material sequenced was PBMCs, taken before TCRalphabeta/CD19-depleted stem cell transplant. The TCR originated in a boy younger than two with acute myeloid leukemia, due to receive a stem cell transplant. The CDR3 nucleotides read TGCAGTGCTAGAGAGGGGGCAACTAATGAAAAACTGTTTTTT. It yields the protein CSAREGATNEKLFF.